This entry lists 9 T cell receptor beta chains sequenced from one sample in a study of blood T cell repertoires in COVID-19. The table came from immunoSEQ multiplex PCR; TCRdb's copy has only in-frame clones and leaves some out. The data hold 150,000 to 200,000 clones, with around 86% observed a single time. Sample: peripheral blood. The origin of the receptors is an elderly woman with COVID-19, enrolled during active disease.

This clone has just a few counts. The rearrangement uses TRBV5-1 and TRBJ1-1, with D possibly TRBD1 on 5 matching bases. CDR3 length: 14 residues. Germline CDR1 reads SGHRS; CDR2 reads YFSETQ. V dropped 0 bases and J dropped 5 bases, with 11 bases sitting between them. The CDR3 DNA sequence: TGCGCCAGCAGCTTGGGGGGCCCCCGGACTGAAGCTTTCTTT. This codes for CASSLGGPRTEAFF.

The chain couples TRBV15 to TRBJ1-1; 9 nucleotides line up with TRBD1. In germline, CDR1 is LNHNV, CDR2 YYDKDF (reference sequence). This CDR3 is 16 amino acids long. The J segment lost 5 bases and the V segment lost 2 bases, leaving 9 bases of the junction unmatched. The CDR3 protein is CATSRSDRGPGTEAFF. The CDR3 coding sequence is TGTGCCACCAGCAGATCGGACAGGGGCCCGGGAACTGAAGCTTTCTTT.

This chain uses TRBV28 with TRBJ2-5, with D possibly being TRBD1 (6 bases). From germline, CDR1 is MDHEN and CDR2 SYDVKM. The CDR3 runs to 16 residues. Between the trimmed V and J ends, which lost 1 base and 2 bases, there was a span of 14 bases. The DNA of the CDR3 is TGTGCCAGCAGTTTATTATCGACAGGACCACAAGAGACCCAGTACTTC. Its translation: CASSLLSTGPQETQYF.

The chain uses TRBV7-8 and TRBJ1-2; no firm D call. There are 16 residues in the CDR3. V gave up 0 bases and J gave up 1 base, with 12 bases separating them. Looked up from germline, CDR1 is SGHVS and CDR2 is FQNEAQ. This CDR3 reads CASSLAPSNINYGYTF. The CDR3 coding sequence is TGTGCCAGCAGCTTAGCCCCCTCCAACATTAACTATGGCTACACCTTC.

In this sample, this clone turned up a few times. The gene calls are TRBV27 and TRBJ2-3; 8 bases are a match to TRBD2. This CDR3 has 15 amino acids. Germline trimming cut 3 bases from V and 5 bases from J; bases unmatched to any gene: 7. Germline V gives CDR1 MNHEY, CDR2 SMNVEV (reference sequence). The CDR3 nucleotides read TGTGCCAGCAGTTTGATAGCGGGGTTAAGAGATACGCAGTATTTT. It specifies CASSLIAGLRDTQYF.

This clone has just one count. The rearrangement uses TRBV20-1 and TRBJ1-1; 9 bases are shared with TRBD1. The CDR3 is 14 residues long. Germline V gene lookup returns CDR1 DFQATT and CDR2 SNEGSKA (reference sequence). J gave up 4 bases and V 3 bases, and 6 bases lay outside the gene matches. The CDR3 DNA sequence: TGCAGTGCTAGTAAACAGGGGGCTCGCACTGAAGCTTTCTTT. Translation: CSASKQGARTEAFF.

This clone is a singleton in its sample. V usage is TRBV2 and J usage is TRBJ1-4; possible D gene TRBD1, 6 bases. The germline CDR1 and CDR2 sequences are SNHLY and FYNNEI. V dropped 4 bases and J dropped 8 bases, with 14 bases sitting between them. The CDR3 runs 14 residues. CDR3 protein: CASSGAGAREKLFF. CDR3 bases: TGTGCCAGCAGTGGAGCAGGGGCGCGGGAAAAACTGTTTTTT. The complete variable domain, with remaining parts taken from reference TRBV2 and TRBJ1-4, reads EPEVTQTPSHQVTQMGQEVILRCVPISNHLYFYWYRQILGQKVEFLVSFYNNEISEKSEIFDDQFSVERPDGSNFTLKIRSTKLEDSAMYFCASSGAGAREKLFFGSGTQLSVL.

The V and J genes are TRBV6-5 and TRBJ1-5; TRBD1 is a possible D gene (5 bases). CDR3 size: 13 residues. Germline CDR1 reads MNHEY; CDR2 reads SVGAGI. Trimming left V 8 bases short and J 5 bases short, with 13 bases between. For the CDR3, the DNA is TGTGCCAGCGCCGGAGGGGTCGATCAGCCCCAGCATTTT. Translated: CASAGGVDQPQHF.

This chain links TRBV27 with TRBJ1-4; 7 bases fit TRBD1. The CDR3 has 13 amino acids. The V gene end was trimmed by 6 bases and the J gene end by 7 bases; junction bases not matched to a gene: 5. Germline CDR1 MNHEY, CDR2 SMNVEV (reference sequence). The CDR3 DNA reads as TGTGCCAGCAGGCGACAGGGCTCTGAAAAACTGTTTTTT. This codes for CASRRQGSEKLFF. Full variable domain (remainder filled in from reference TRBV27 and TRBJ1-4): EAQVTQNPRYLITVTGKKLTVTCSQNMNHEYMSWYRQDPGLGLRQIYYSMNVEVTDKGDVPEGYKVSRKEKRNFPLILESPSPNQTSLYFCASRRQGSEKLFFGSGTQLSVL.